The rows below give T cell receptor beta chains drawn from one sample of a study of shared clonotypes between healthy human individuals. TCRdb's table, derived via immunoSEQ multiplex PCR, lists solely in-frame clones and lacks some. The sample consists of 2 million to 2.5 million clones, about 93% of them appearing once. Sequenced input: naive CD8+ T cells from PBMCs. The origin of the receptors is a man aged 18 to 30 in good health. Some clones in this sample may be carry-over from other donors' samples. CDR3s include the opening cysteine and the closing phenylalanine or tryptophan. The order of the fields is V gene, D gene, clone size, CDR3 length, J gene, CDR3 DNA, CDR3 protein. The D gene is left open where the match is weak. Clone size appears in some rows only: once, few, many, or a class for an expanded clone.

V: TRBV5-6
D: TRBD1
size: -
length: 13
J: TRBJ1-2
DNA: TGTGCCAGCAGCTTTGGACAGGGTCATGGCTACACCTTC
CDR3: CASSFGQGHGYTF

V: TRBV11-3
D: TRBD2
size: -
length: 17
J: TRBJ2-5
DNA: TGTGCCGCTACCGTGGAGCGGGACCAAAAATTCAAAGAGACCCAGTACTTC
CDR3: CAATVERDQKFKETQYF

V: TRBV14
D: -
size: -
length: 16
J: TRBJ2-5
DNA: TGTGCCAGCAGCCAAGATCTAGTTACAGGGCAAGAGACCCAGTACTTC
CDR3: CASSQDLVTGQETQYF

V: TRBV5-6
D: -
size: -
length: 16
J: TRBJ1-2
DNA: TGTGCCAGCAGCTTGGCAGGGGCCGGCCCAGGGGACGGCTACACCTTC
CDR3: CASSLAGAGPGDGYTF

V: TRBV7-9
D: -
size: -
length: 14
J: TRBJ2-7
DNA: TGTGCCAGCAGATTTATAAACCGCCCCTACGAGCAGTACTTC
CDR3: CASRFINRPYEQYF

V: TRBV29-1
D: TRBD2
size: -
length: 14
J: TRBJ2-1
DNA: TGCAGCGTTGGGGGACTAGCGGGAGTTAATGAGCAGTTCTTC
CDR3: CSVGGLAGVNEQFF

V: TRBV4-2
D: -
size: -
length: 15
J: TRBJ2-5
DNA: TGTGCCAGCAGCACCCGCCTACTAGTTTCGGAGACCCAGTACTTC
CDR3: CASSTRLLVSETQYF

V: TRBV7-8
D: -
size: once
length: 13
J: TRBJ2-7
DNA: TGTGCCAGCAGCTTATCGGTCACCTACGAGCAGTACTTC
CDR3: CASSLSVTYEQYF

V: TRBV29-1
D: TRBD1
size: -
length: 11
J: TRBJ2-1
DNA: TGCAGCGGGGACAGGGACAATGAGCAGTTCTTC
CDR3: CSGDRDNEQFF

V: TRBV28
D: TRBD2
size: -
length: 17
J: TRBJ2-5
DNA: TGTGCCAGCAGTTTTCCAGGACTAGCGGGAGCGGAGGAGACCCAGTACTTC
CDR3: CASSFPGLAGAEETQYF

V: TRBV5-1
D: -
size: -
length: 16
J: TRBJ1-1
DNA: TGCGCCAGCAGCTTGGGGTGGGGAGGGTGGAGCACTGAAGCTTTCTTT
CDR3: CASSLGWGGWSTEAFF

V: TRBV15
D: -
size: -
length: 14
J: TRBJ2-2
DNA: TGTGCCACCACGGGAAAGGGCAGCTACGGGGAGCTGTTTTTT
CDR3: CATTGKGSYGELFF

V: TRBV5-6
D: TRBD2
size: -
length: 18
J: TRBJ2-2
DNA: TGTGCCAGCAGCTTTCTAGCGGGAGGGCCACTGGTTGCCGGGGAGCTGTTTTTT
CDR3: CASSFLAGGPLVAGELFF

V: TRBV5-4
D: -
size: -
length: 12
J: TRBJ2-7
DNA: TGTGCCAGCAGCTTGGGCACCTACGAGCAGTACTTC
CDR3: CASSLGTYEQYF

V: TRBV27
D: -
size: -
length: 11
J: TRBJ2-1
DNA: TGTGCCAGCAGTTCCCGAGATGAGCAGTTCTTC
CDR3: CASSSRDEQFF

V: TRBV29-1
D: -
size: -
length: 15
J: TRBJ2-1
DNA: TGCAGCGTCCCTTCGGATTCGAGCTCCTACAATGAGCAGTTCTTC
CDR3: CSVPSDSSSYNEQFF

V: TRBV10-3
D: -
size: many
length: 15
J: TRBJ1-1
DNA: TGTGCCATCAGTGAGATAGGCGGGCACCCGAAAGAAGCTTTCTTT
CDR3: CAISEIGGHPKEAFF

V: TRBV12-5
D: -
size: -
length: 14
J: TRBJ2-1
DNA: TGTGCTAGTGGTTTTGGTCCCCGATACAATGAGCAGTTCTTC
CDR3: CASGFGPRYNEQFF

V: TRBV20-1
D: -
size: few
length: 10
J: TRBJ1-1
DNA: TGCAGTGCTAGAGAAACTGAAGCTTTCTTT
CDR3: CSARETEAFF

V: TRBV4-1
D: -
size: once
length: 19
J: TRBJ2-3
DNA: TGCGCCAGCAGCCCCACAGGGGTTTCGGGAGATCCCCAGAGGTATGGGCAGTATTTT
CDR3: CASSPTGVSGDPQRYGQYF

V: TRBV27
D: -
size: -
length: 14
J: TRBJ2-7
DNA: TGTGCCAGCAGTTTAGGGGTTAGCGCCTACGAGCAGTACTTC
CDR3: CASSLGVSAYEQYF

V: TRBV4-3
D: -
size: -
length: 16
J: TRBJ2-7
DNA: TGCGCCAGCAGCCAAGATAGGGGCGTGGGCTCCTACGAGCAGTACTTC
CDR3: CASSQDRGVGSYEQYF

V: TRBV28
D: -
size: -
length: 14
J: TRBJ1-6
DNA: TGTGCCAGCAGTTTAAGCGGTTTCAATTCACCCCTCCACTTT
CDR3: CASSLSGFNSPLHF